This T cell receptor beta chain is drawn from a study of shared clonotypes between healthy human individuals. CDR1 is SGDLS and CDR2 is YYNGEE in the germline V gene. This CDR3 is 18 amino acids long. Trimming cost V 2 bases and J 0 bases, with 20 bases left between them. Clones were read by immunoSEQ multiplex PCR, and TCRdb kept only the in-frame ones, dropping some. The sample has a few hundred thousand clones, about nine tenths seen once. What was sequenced was memory CD8+ T cells sorted from blood. Subset specified: CD45RO+ cells pooled with CCR7-negative TemRA cells. The V call is TRBV9, the J call TRBJ2-5, with D unclear. The origin of this receptor is a young man in good health. The CDR3 loop is CASSVNKDLGPDQETQYF. CDR3 sequence (DNA): TGTGCCAGCAGCGTTAACAAAGATCTAGGGCCCGACCAAGAGACCCAGTACTTC.